Listed below are T cell receptor beta chains from one sample, sequenced in a study of circulating CD8 cells and anti-PD-1 response in melanoma. TCRdb independently ran MiXCR on the reads; one entry per CDR3 protein. The sample carries over 350 distinct CDR3 sequences, 6.5% to 10% recorded once. The material was CD8+ T cells from PBMCs, obtained at baseline or after one month of anti-PD-1 therapy (not recorded which). The receptors shown here come from a human donor with melanoma. Both conserved end residues are part of each CDR3. A D gene is named only where the DNA matches it firmly. The size field is filled for only some rows; it gives once, few, many or a size class.

clone_size: large; j_call: TRBJ2-1; cdr3_length: 13; v_call: TRBV24-1; d_call: -; cdr3_aa: CATSDDRINEQFF; cdr3_nt: TGTGCCACCAGTGATGACAGGATAAATGAGCAGTTCTTC
clone_size: -; j_call: TRBJ2-7; cdr3_length: 16; v_call: TRBV28; d_call: TRBD1; cdr3_aa: CASSFPAGQGASEQYF; cdr3_nt: TGTGCCAGCAGTTTCCCTGCGGGGCAGGGGGCGAGTGAGCAGTACTTC
clone_size: -; j_call: TRBJ2-1; cdr3_length: 16; v_call: TRBV28; d_call: TRBD1; cdr3_aa: CASSPRTGVAYNEQFF; cdr3_nt: TGTGCCAGCAGTCCCCGGACAGGGGTCGCCTACAATGAGCAGTTCTTC
clone_size: large; j_call: TRBJ2-5; cdr3_length: 14; v_call: TRBV7-3; d_call: -; cdr3_aa: CASSLMPGAETQYF; cdr3_nt: TGTGCCAGCAGCTTAATGCCGGGAGCAGAGACCCAGTACTTC
clone_size: large; j_call: TRBJ2-7; cdr3_length: 14; v_call: TRBV6-5; d_call: -; cdr3_aa: CASSYLDSSYEQYF; cdr3_nt: TGTGCCAGCAGTTACCTGGACAGTTCCTACGAGCAGTACTTC
clone_size: large; j_call: TRBJ2-1; cdr3_length: 14; v_call: TRBV2; d_call: -; cdr3_aa: CASSQTGFPDEQFF; cdr3_nt: TGTGCCAGCAGTCAAACGGGGTTCCCCGATGAGCAGTTCTTC
clone_size: medium-sized; j_call: TRBJ2-7; cdr3_length: 18; v_call: TRBV9; d_call: TRBD2; cdr3_aa: CASSAGLAGGASSYEQYF; cdr3_nt: TGTGCCAGCAGCGCGGGACTAGCGGGAGGGGCGAGCTCCTACGAGCAGTACTTC
clone_size: large; j_call: TRBJ2-7; cdr3_length: 15; v_call: TRBV29-1; d_call: -; cdr3_aa: CSVEDWTDSSYEQYF; cdr3_nt: TGCAGCGTTGAAGATTGGACAGACAGCTCCTACGAGCAGTACTTC
clone_size: medium-sized; j_call: TRBJ1-5; cdr3_length: 15; v_call: TRBV2; d_call: -; cdr3_aa: CASHRTDYSNQPQHF; cdr3_nt: TGTGCCAGTCACAGGACAGACTATAGCAATCAGCCCCAGCATTTT
clone_size: medium-sized; j_call: TRBJ2-5; cdr3_length: 12; v_call: TRBV29-1; d_call: -; cdr3_aa: CSAPDAGAAQYF; cdr3_nt: TGCAGCGCCCCTGATGCGGGGGCGGCCCAGTACTTC
clone_size: medium-sized; j_call: TRBJ2-7; cdr3_length: 14; v_call: TRBV20-1; d_call: -; cdr3_aa: CSASNWPEPYEQYF; cdr3_nt: TGCAGTGCTAGTAATTGGCCAGAGCCCTACGAGCAGTACTTC
clone_size: large; j_call: TRBJ2-1; cdr3_length: 14; v_call: TRBV29-1; d_call: -; cdr3_aa: CSVGGQATEYEQFF; cdr3_nt: TGCAGCGTTGGTGGGCAGGCTACTGAATATGAGCAGTTCTTC
clone_size: large; j_call: TRBJ1-1; cdr3_length: 15; v_call: TRBV7-9; d_call: TRBD1; cdr3_aa: CASSSNRGGNTEAFF; cdr3_nt: TGTGCCAGCAGCTCTAACAGGGGGGGTAACACTGAAGCTTTCTTT
clone_size: -; j_call: TRBJ2-7; cdr3_length: 14; v_call: TRBV19; d_call: -; cdr3_aa: CASTPGGVGCEQYF; cdr3_nt: TGTGCCAGTACCCCCGGAGGCGTGGGTTGCGAGCAGTACTTC
clone_size: large; j_call: TRBJ2-7; cdr3_length: 14; v_call: TRBV19; d_call: -; cdr3_aa: CASSLTQFGHEQYF; cdr3_nt: TGTGCCAGTAGTCTGACCCAATTCGGGCACGAGCAGTACTTC
clone_size: medium-sized; j_call: TRBJ1-4; cdr3_length: 15; v_call: TRBV7-6; d_call: TRBD1; cdr3_aa: CASGDPGGTNEKLFF; cdr3_nt: TGTGCCAGCGGGGATCCAGGGGGAACTAATGAAAAACTGTTTTTT
clone_size: large; j_call: TRBJ2-1; cdr3_length: 11; v_call: TRBV19; d_call: -; cdr3_aa: CASSPGNEQFF; cdr3_nt: TGTGCCAGTAGTCCCGGCAATGAGCAGTTCTTC